This is a list of T cell receptor beta chains from one sample in a study of blood T cell repertoires in COVID-19. This table comes from immunoSEQ multiplex PCR, and its TCRdb copy is limited to in-frame clones, with some not included. This sample has 200,000 to 300,000 clones, with around 90% found just once. Material for sequencing was peripheral blood. The receptors were gathered from a woman aged 25 to 39 with acute or convalescent COVID-19. CDR3s include the opening cysteine and the closing phenylalanine or tryptophan. The D gene is left open where the match is weak. Size is stated for part of the rows, as once, few or many counts, or as a class when the clone is expanded.

clone_size | j_call | v_call | d_call | cdr3_nt | cdr3_aa
. | TRBJ2-2 | TRBV19 | TRBD2 | TGTGCCAGTAGTATAGGGACTAGTGTTCTTTCGAACACCGGGGAGCTGTTTTTT | CASSIGTSVLSNTGELFF
. | TRBJ2-3 | TRBV7-6 | TRBD1 | TGTGCCAGCAGCTCCGGACACAGAGACAGGGGCACAGATACGCAGTATTTT | CASSSGHRDRGTDTQYF
. | TRBJ2-1 | TRBV29-1 | . | TGCAGCGTTGATGGGCAGCCGTACAATGAGCAGTTCTTC | CSVDGQPYNEQFF
. | TRBJ2-2 | TRBV9 | TRBD2 | TGTGCCAGCAGCGTACCGCTAGCGGGAGGCACCGGGGAGCTGTTTTTT | CASSVPLAGGTGELFF
. | TRBJ1-4 | TRBV19 | TRBD1 | TGTGCCACTTCGAGGGAGGGGACAGGGGATGAAAAACTGTTTTTT | CATSREGTGDEKLFF
. | TRBJ2-5 | TRBV7-9 | TRBD2 | TGTGCCAGCAGCCCCGGGAGGTCGGAGACCCAGTACTTC | CASSPGRSETQYF
. | TRBJ1-2 | TRBV7-8 | . | TGTGCCAGCAGCTTAGCCCAGGGGAAGAAGATCAGTCATGGCTACACCTTC | CASSLAQGKKISHGYTF
. | TRBJ2-3 | TRBV19 | . | TGTGCCAGTAGTGGTACCGGTTTTGGAGGTACAGATACGCAGTATTTT | CASSGTGFGGTDTQYF
. | TRBJ1-3 | TRBV5-1 | . | TGCGCCAGCAGGGAGCGTCCAAGCTCTGGAAACACCATATATTTT | CASRERPSSGNTIYF
. | TRBJ2-5 | TRBV11-2 | . | TGTGCCAGCAGCTTAGCCTCTACCCAAGAGACCCAGTACTTC | CASSLASTQETQYF
. | TRBJ2-2 | TRBV11-2 | . | TGTGCCAGCAGCTTACGGGTGACCGGGGAGCTGTTTTTT | CASSLRVTGELFF
. | TRBJ2-2 | TRBV5-8 | TRBD1 | TGTGCCAGCAGCAGCGCCGGGACAGGGGAGGACGGGGAGCTGTTTTTT | CASSSAGTGEDGELFF
. | TRBJ2-3 | TRBV6-2/TRBV6-3 | TRBD2 | TGTGCCAGCAGTTACTCGGCGGGAGGCCTAGATACGCAGTATTTT | CASSYSAGGLDTQYF
. | TRBJ2-3 | TRBV27 | TRBD2 | TGTGCCAGCAGTACGTCCGGGACTAGCGGGAAAGATACGCAGTATTTT | CASSTSGTSGKDTQYF
. | TRBJ2-5 | TRBV30 | . | TGTGCCTGGAGCACCGGGACACAAGAGACCCAGTACTTC | CAWSTGTQETQYF
few | TRBJ1-6 | TRBV30 | TRBD1 | TGTGCCTGGAGTGTACTTCATGAGGGGGCTTCACCCCTCCACTTT | CAWSVLHEGASPLHF
. | TRBJ1-6 | TRBV5-4 | TRBD1 | TGTGCCGTCCGCCGGCAGGGGGCTTTTAATTCACCCCTCCACTTT | CAVRRQGAFNSPLHF
few | TRBJ1-5 | TRBV10-2 | TRBD1 | TGCGCCAGCCAAGACAGGGGACAACAGCCCCAGCATTTT | CASQDRGQQPQHF
once | TRBJ2-5 | TRBV29-1 | . | TGCAGCGCCGGCACAATCCTCCAAGAGACCCAGTACTTC | CSAGTILQETQYF
. | TRBJ2-7 | TRBV6-5 | TRBD1 | TGTGCCAGCAGTTTCCTTGGGACAGGGCCCTACGAGCAGTACTTC | CASSFLGTGPYEQYF
. | TRBJ2-5 | TRBV5-8 | . | TGTGCCAGCAGCTTGGGCTCGGGGGTGGACCAAGAGACCCAGTACTTC | CASSLGSGVDQETQYF
. | TRBJ1-5 | TRBV7-9 | . | TGTGCCAGCAGCTTGGGGGCTTATCAGCCCCAGCATTTT | CASSLGAYQPQHF
. | TRBJ2-7 | TRBV6-2/TRBV6-3 | . | TGTGCCAGCAGTTCCCACCGCCCCTCGCAGGGAGAGCAGTACTTC | CASSSHRPSQGEQYF
. | TRBJ2-7 | TRBV5-5 | . | TGTGCCAGCAGCCCGGGGTACGAGCAGTACTTC | CASSPGYEQYF
. | TRBJ2-7 | TRBV5-4 | . | TGTGCCAGCAGCTTTGGGACTGGGGGTTACGAGCAGTACTTC | CASSFGTGGYEQYF
. | TRBJ1-2 | TRBV27 | . | TGTGCCAGCAGGGCTTCAGGGTTTCGCTATGGCTACACCTTC | CASRASGFRYGYTF
. | TRBJ2-1 | TRBV7-2 | TRBD2 | TGTGCCAGCAGCCGGGCGAGCGGGGGAAACAATGAGCAGTTCTTC | CASSRASGGNNEQFF
. | TRBJ1-1 | TRBV29-1 | . | TGCAGCGTCGGGTCCGTCGGGGGGGTGAACACTGAAGCTTTCTTT | CSVGSVGGVNTEAFF
once | TRBJ2-3 | TRBV5-6 | TRBD2 | TGTGCCAGCAGCTTGGCTCCTAGCGGGAGCTCCCCAGATACGCAGTATTTT | CASSLAPSGSSPDTQYF
. | TRBJ2-1 | TRBV9 | TRBD2 | TGTGCCAGCAGCGTAGGAATAGCGGGAGGGCTAGGTGAGCAGTTCTTC | CASSVGIAGGLGEQFF
. | TRBJ2-7 | TRBV10-3 | . | TGTGCCATCAGTGGTGGGAGCTATATCCACGAGCAGTACTTC | CAISGGSYIHEQYF
few | TRBJ2-1 | TRBV9 | . | TGTGCCAGCAGCGTAGGAGTTTTCAATGAGCAGTTCTTC | CASSVGVFNEQFF
. | TRBJ2-1 | TRBV9 | TRBD1 | TGTGCCAGCAGCGACCCCGGGACAGGGGGCAATGAGCAGTTCTTC | CASSDPGTGGNEQFF
. | TRBJ2-1 | TRBV7-6 | . | TGTGCCAGCAGCTTAGCGCGCGGTTCGAATGAGCAGTTCTTC | CASSLARGSNEQFF
few | TRBJ2-7 | TRBV12-3/TRBV12-4 | . | TGTGCCAGCAGTTTATGGGCTCGCGAGCAGTACTTC | CASSLWAREQYF